The text below deals with one T cell receptor (beta chain). Its antigen remains unknown. Mismatch with germline at one junction end may stem from a read error. Naive CD8 T cells were sorted, and the gate applied was CD8+CD4-CCR7+CD45RA+. The data stem from a study of molecular identifiers for immune sequencing clone quantification. Study outcomes and limitations: Amid about a million naive cells, spiked Jurkat TCR RNA from one cell was reportedly still detectable. The study found clones above 20 RNA copies held over 98% of effector molecules and under 1% in naive cells.

It was with previously described methods and listed TCR primers that bulk TCR libraries were made. TCRdb reanalysed the PCR reads using MiXCR and keeps one entry per CDR3 protein. This sample yields about 100,000 distinct CDR3 sequences, of which roughly 38% are seen a single time; around 4.2% belongs to the top ten. Germline lookup yields CDR1 SGHRS and CDR2 YFSETQ. The CDR3 spans 16 residues. The sequenced material came from naive CD8+ T cells from blood, with Jurkat cell RNA spiked in. The subset here: FACS-sorted CD8+CD4-CCR7+CD45RA+ naive T cells. This sequence was found in a human donor in good health. Some libraries in this study had Jurkat cell RNA spiked in. V is TRBV5-1 and J is TRBJ2-3; the D gene is possibly TRBD1 (6 bases). The CDR3 DNA reads TGCGCCAGCAGCATGGCCGGTATACAGGGCACAGATACGCAATATTTT. Translating it yields CASSMAGIQGTDTQYF.